This T cell receptor (beta chain) is drawn from a study of beta chain features in type 1 diabetes. Investigators reverse transcribed all isolated RNA, so they sequenced expressed TCRB transcripts. Profiling relied on immunoSEQ multiplex PCR, and the TCRdb table lists in-frame clones only, not all of them. Among under 950,000 clones listed, about 17% were seen once. This CDR3 is 15 amino acids long. Germline V gives CDR1 MGHDK, CDR2 SYGVNS. V lost 2 bases and J lost 0, with 8 bases in between. This clonotype was obtained from a woman aged 18-29 years in good health. The chain links TRBV25-1 to TRBJ2-1; D is possibly TRBD2 (5 bases). The source material was naive CD4+ T cells from blood. CDR3 in amino acids: CASSELGGSYNEQFF. The CDR3 nucleotides read TGTGCCAGCAGTGAACTTGGAGGCTCCTACAATGAGCAGTTCTTC.